The T cell receptor beta chain described here comes from a study of cytomegalovirus exposure and HLA in healthy donors. With 5 bases clipped from V and 3 bases from J, the junction kept 7 bases outside the gene matches. The CDR3 length is 16 residues. In germline, CDR1 is SEHNR, CDR2 FQNEAQ (reference sequence). Both 60 Vbeta primers and 13 Jbeta primers went into the PCR. The data were produced by immunoSEQ multiplex PCR, yet TCRdb's version contains in-frame clones alone and is incomplete. This sample has 120,000 or so clones, with roughly 77% found just once. This chain links TRBV7-9 with TRBJ2-3; TRBD2 aligns across 11 bases. The specimen sequenced was PBMCs. The clonotype originates from a man aged 35-49 years in good health and CMV-seronegative. DNA of the CDR3: TGTGCCAGCAGCAAGATAGCGGGGGGGCCGACAGATACGCAGTATTTT. Amino acids: CASSKIAGGPTDTQYF. The variable domain in full, with the rest retrieved from reference TRBV7-9 and TRBJ2-3, is DTGVSQNPRHKITKRGQNVTFRCDPISEHNRLYWYRQTLGQGPEFLTYFQNEAQLEKSRLLSDRFSAERPKGSFSTLEIQRTEQGDSAMYLCASSKIAGGPTDTQYFGPGTRLTVL.